These 25 T cell receptor beta chains were all obtained from the same sample, sequenced in a study of T cells in Graves' hyperthyroidism and ophthalmopathy. TCR beta CDR3 regions were amplified from RNA. First-round RT-PCR targeting the TCR CDR3 was performed with the HTBI primer set. TCRdb used MiXCR to reprocess the multiplex PCR reads, holding one entry per CDR3 protein. This table has roughly 420,000 distinct CDR3 sequences, about a sixth appearing once. Source material: blood. The receptors were gathered from a woman aged 18-29 years with Graves' hyperthyroidism.

The chain couples TRBV6-4 to TRBJ2-1; 8 nucleotides align to TRBD2. The J segment lost 4 bases and the V segment lost 4 bases, leaving 6 bases of the junction unmatched. This CDR3 comprises 15 residues. CDR1 is MRHNA, CDR2 SNTAGT, per germline. This chain's CDR3 is CASSAGGPQYNEQFF. For the CDR3, the DNA is TGTGCCAGCAGTGCGGGAGGGCCGCAGTACAATGAGCAGTTCTTC.

This clonotype was seen repeatedly, ten times or more. The V call is TRBV2, the J call TRBJ1-5; D is unresolved. Germline V lookup: CDR1 SNHLY, CDR2 FYNNEI. V dropped 7 bases and J dropped 4 bases, with 11 bases sitting between them. CDR3 length: 13 amino acids. The DNA for the CDR3 is TGTGCCAGCAAGGCGTTTCTAAATCAGCCCCAGCATTTT. Translation: CASKAFLNQPQHF.

This clonotype was found a few times. At one end the junction does not follow the germline gene, possibly because of a read error. The rearrangement uses TRBV5-1 and TRBJ1-1; TRBD1 matches 11 bases. Germline V CDR1 and CDR2: SGHRS, YFSETQ. The CDR3 runs 16 residues. DNA for the CDR3: TGCGCCAGCAGCAGGGGGACAGGGGGTCTGAAAACTGAAGCTTTCTTT. Its translation is CASSRGTGGLKTEAFF. The complete variable domain, with remaining parts taken from reference TRBV5-1 and TRBJ1-1, reads KAGVTQTPRYLIKTRGQQVTLSCSPISGHRSVSWYQQTPGQGLQFLFEYFSETQRNKGNFPGRFSGRQFSNSRSEMNVSTLELGDSALYLCASSRGTGGLKTEAFFGQGTRLTVV.

The chain couples TRBV19 to TRBJ1-1; D remains unclear. V was cut by 6 bases and J by 4 bases, with 6 bases left in between. CDR3 length: 11 amino acids. Germline-derived CDR1 and CDR2 are LNHDA and SQIVND (reference sequence). Here the CDR3 DNA reads TGTGCCAGTAGGTGGGCCACTGAAGCTTTCTTT. As protein: CASRWATEAFF.

The sample holds many counts of this clonotype. The V and J genes are TRBV20-1 and TRBJ2-7; 7 bases match TRBD2. The CDR3 is 16 residues long. Germline loops: CDR1 DFQATT, CDR2 SNEGSKA (reference sequence). V was clipped by 0 bases and J by 0 bases; unmatched bases: 8. The CDR3 nucleotides read TGCAGTGCTAGAGATTTCCTGGCGGGAGTCTCCTACGAGCAGTACTTC. Residues: CSARDFLAGVSYEQYF.

The chain is built from TRBV5-1 and TRBJ2-5; D unclear. Germline V lookup: CDR1 SGHRS, CDR2 YFSETQ. Trimming stripped 0 bases from V and 5 bases from J, with 14 bases between. This CDR3 is built from 15 residues. The CDR3 DNA is TGCGCCAGCAGCTTGGATTTGAGAAATCTGGAGACCCAGTACTTC. Its translation is CASSLDLRNLETQYF. Full variable domain (outside the CDR3, taken from reference TRBV5-1 and TRBJ2-5): KAGVTQTPRYLIKTRGQQVTLSCSPISGHRSVSWYQQTPGQGLQFLFEYFSETQRNKGNFPGRFSGRQFSNSRSEMNVSTLELGDSALYLCASSLDLRNLETQYFGPGTRLLVL.

The rearrangement uses TRBV6-2 or TRBV6-3 and TRBJ1-2, with TRBD1 matching over 12 bases. J lost 1 base, V lost 2 bases, and 11 bases had no gene match. The CDR3 is made up of 19 amino acids. CDR1 is MNHEY, CDR2 SVGEGT, per germline. CDR3 loop: CASSYRGTGGPGFNYGYTF. The DNA for the CDR3 is TGTGCCAGCAGTTACCGGGGGACAGGGGGCCCCGGGTTTAACTATGGCTACACCTTC.

This clonotype was recorded many times. The chain has TRBV6-1 and TRBJ2-5; maybe TRBD2 (6 bases). V lost 4 bases to trimming and J lost 5 bases, with 14 bases between them. The CDR3 contains 14 residues. CDR1 MNHNS and CDR2 SASEGT come from the germline V gene. The CDR3 nucleotides read TGTGCCAGCAGTGTATGGGGACGGGGGGAGACCCAGTACTTC. Protein: CASSVWGRGETQYF.

This clonotype occurred many times. The rearrangement links TRBV24-1 to TRBJ2-1, with 11 bases that match TRBD2. The junction had 11 bases not matched to a gene; V was cut back by 4 bases and J by 4 bases. The CDR3 covers 18 residues. Germline V gene lookup returns CDR1 KGHDR and CDR2 SFDVKD. The CDR3 DNA reads TGTGCCACCAGTGACCCAGGACTAGCGGGCAACATTTACAATGAGCAGTTCTTC. As protein: CATSDPGLAGNIYNEQFF.

This clonotype was recorded many times. V usage is TRBV20-1 and J usage is TRBJ1-6; no clear D. Trimming removed 1 base from V and 14 bases from J, with 15 bases in between. In germline, CDR1 is DFQATT, CDR2 SNEGSKA (reference sequence). The CDR3 totals 13 residues. CDR3 nucleotide sequence: TGCAGTGCTAGAGTTCCCTCGGAGAGCACCCTCCACTTT. This gives the protein CSARVPSESTLHF.

This clonotype was detected ten times or more. The chain carries TRBV6-1 and TRBJ1-1, with 11 bases aligning to TRBD1. The CDR3 spans 15 residues. Germline V gene lookup returns CDR1 MNHNS and CDR2 SASEGT. Losses at the gene ends were 8 bases for V and 4 bases for J; bases not matched to a gene: 9. The CDR3 is CASGRPGTGGTEAFF. In DNA form, the CDR3 reads TGTGCCAGCGGCCGCCCCGGGACAGGGGGCACTGAAGCTTTCTTT.

This clonotype was detected ten times or more. The chain is built from TRBV20-1 and TRBJ1-6, with D maybe TRBD1 (5 bases). The CDR3 totals 16 residues. Trimming took 4 bases from V and 0 from J, leaving 13 bases between them. From germline, CDR1 is DFQATT and CDR2 SNEGSKA (reference sequence). CDR3 nucleotide sequence: TGCAGTGCTATCAAGGGGTCGAGCTCCTATAATTCACCCCTCCACTTT. Translation gives CSAIKGSSSYNSPLHF.

The chain couples TRBV7-9 to TRBJ1-4; perhaps TRBD1 as D (6 bases). CDR3 length equals 19 residues. From germline, CDR1 is SEHNR and CDR2 FQNEAQ (reference sequence). V gave up 4 bases and J gave up 4 bases, with 25 bases separating them. CDR3 sequence reads: CASSSVSPGANPVNEKLFF. CDR3 sequence (DNA): TGTGCCAGCAGCTCAGTGTCCCCAGGGGCCAACCCGGTTAATGAAAAACTGTTTTTT.

V and J are TRBV19 and TRBJ1-1; 8 nucleotides match TRBD1. This CDR3 has 14 amino acids. Looked up from germline, CDR1 is LNHDA and CDR2 is SQIVND (reference sequence). The ends lost 6 bases at V and 7 bases at J; junction bases unmatched: 10. Written as DNA, the CDR3 is TGTGCCAGTAGGCCCGCGACAGGGGACTTTGAAGCTTTCTTT. It yields the protein CASRPATGDFEAFF. Full variable domain (outside the CDR3, taken from reference TRBV19 and TRBJ1-1): DGGITQSPKYLFRKEGQNVTLSCEQNLNHDAMYWYRQDPGQGLRLIYYSQIVNDFQKGDIAEGYSVSREKKESFPLTVTSAQKNPTAFYLCASRPATGDFEAFFGQGTRLTVV.

In this sample, this clonotype turned up many times. The chain uses TRBV3-1 and TRBJ2-5; D is undetermined. Trimming cost V 4 bases and J 7 bases, with 10 bases left between them. The CDR3 runs to 12 residues. In germline, CDR1 is LGHDT, CDR2 YNNKEL (reference sequence). In nucleotides, the CDR3 is TGTGCCAGCAGCCTGGGCACGGGGACCCAGTACTTC. Translating it yields CASSLGTGTQYF.

This chain joins TRBV5-1 and TRBJ2-3, with TRBD2 matching 15 bases. Germline V CDR1 and CDR2: SGHRS, YFSETQ. Trimming took 2 bases from V and 6 from J; bases not matched to a gene: 10. The CDR3 is 18 residues long. The CDR3 here is CASSFSGTSGGTGDTQYF. The CDR3 DNA sequence: TGCGCCAGCAGCTTCTCCGGGACTAGCGGGGGGACGGGGGATACGCAGTATTTT.

This clonotype was counted many times. V and J are TRBV7-2 and TRBJ1-5; D possibly corresponds to TRBD1 (5 bases). The V and J ends lost 1 base and 6 bases respectively, with 16 bases between them. The germline V gene encodes CDR1 SGHTA and CDR2 FQGNSA. The CDR3 consists of 16 residues. In nucleotides, the CDR3 is TGTGCCAGCAGCTTAGAGGTAGGGGTTATGCCTCAGCCCCAGCATTTT. It is translated as CASSLEVGVMPQPQHF.

This clonotype has at least ten counts. This chain joins TRBV28 and TRBJ2-7; 16 bases match TRBD2. The germline CDR1 and CDR2 sequences are MDHEN and SYDVKM. The CDR3 is made up of 17 amino acids. With V trimmed by 1 base and J by 4 bases, 4 bases remained unmatched. CDR3 nucleotide sequence: TGTGCCAGCAGTTTATTGGGACTAGCGGGAGGGCGGTACGAGCAGTACTTC. Amino acid sequence: CASSLLGLAGGRYEQYF. The complete variable domain, with remaining parts taken from reference TRBV28 and TRBJ2-7, reads DVKVTQSSRYLVKRTGEKVFLECVQDMDHENMFWYRQDPGLGLRLIYFSYDVKMKEKGDIPEGYSVSREKKERFSLILESASTNQTSMYLCASSLLGLAGGRYEQYFGPGTRLTVT.

This clonotype has ten or more counts. The V call is TRBV6-5, the J call TRBJ1-1; no firm D call. V lost 0 bases, J lost 3 bases, and 11 bases lay in between. CDR3 length: 15 residues. Germline-derived CDR1 and CDR2 are MNHEY and SVGAGI. The CDR3 region is CASSYSGRRDTEAFF. The CDR3 DNA sequence: TGTGCCAGCAGTTACTCCGGAAGAAGGGACACTGAAGCTTTCTTT.

V usage is TRBV18 and J usage is TRBJ2-2; 9 positions match TRBD1. J gave up 3 bases and V 0 bases, and 5 bases lay outside the gene matches. The CDR3 is 17 residues long. Germline V gene lookup returns CDR1 KGHSH and CDR2 LQKENI. The CDR3 is CASSPPGQGWDTGELFF. The CDR3 region has the DNA TGTGCCAGCTCACCACCGGGACAGGGCTGGGACACCGGGGAGCTGTTTTTT.

The V call is TRBV7-3, the J call TRBJ2-3; a possible D gene is TRBD2 (6 bases). The CDR3 has 14 residues. Deletions cut 5 bases from V and 1 base from J, with 10 bases between. The germline V gene encodes CDR1 SGHTA and CDR2 FQGTGA. CDR3 sequence (DNA): TGTGCCAGCAGCCAGGGACTCGGCACAGATACGCAGTATTTT. Its translation is CASSQGLGTDTQYF.

This clonotype appeared many times. This rearrangement joins TRBV20-1 to TRBJ1-2; D ambiguous. The germline gives CDR1 DFQATT, CDR2 SNEGSKA (reference sequence). The CDR3 is made up of 14 amino acids. Trimming took off 4 bases at V and 5 bases at J, with 17 bases between the two ends. CDR3: CSATEGSNPYGYTF. CDR3 sequence (DNA): TGCAGTGCTACCGAAGGGAGTAACCCTTATGGCTACACCTTC.

This clonotype was counted at least ten times. The V and J genes are TRBV5-1 and TRBJ2-3, with D tentatively TRBD1 (5 bases). The CDR3 has 13 amino acids. The germline V gene has CDR1 SGHRS and CDR2 YFSETQ. V gave up 6 bases and J gave up 5 bases, with 13 bases separating them. CDR3 DNA sequence: TGCGCCAGCACCAGGGAACTGGGAGATACGCAGTATTTT. Its translation: CASTRELGDTQYF. Full variable domain (missing parts from reference TRBV5-1 and TRBJ2-3): KAGVTQTPRYLIKTRGQQVTLSCSPISGHRSVSWYQQTPGQGLQFLFEYFSETQRNKGNFPGRFSGRQFSNSRSEMNVSTLELGDSALYLCASTRELGDTQYFGPGTRLTVL.

The chain joins TRBV7-9 to TRBJ2-1, with D perhaps TRBD2 (5 bases). Germline V gene sequence: CDR1 SEHNR, CDR2 FQNEAQ (reference sequence). This CDR3 has 16 amino acids. The V end was cut by 5 bases, the J end by 8 bases, with 22 bases between. This chain's CDR3 is CASSTLAGRARDEQFF. CDR3 nucleotide sequence: TGTGCCAGCAGCACCCTGGCGGGTCGAGCGCGGGATGAGCAGTTCTTC.

Many counts were recorded for this clonotype. This sequence joins TRBV2 and TRBJ2-3; 8 bases are shared with TRBD2. V lost 8 bases and J lost 5; bases outside the gene matches: 12. Germline V gene data show CDR1 as SNHLY and CDR2 as FYNNEI. CDR3 size: 15 residues. The CDR3 coding sequence is TGTGCCAGCCTTACGTCAGCGGGAGTGGAAGATACGCAGTATTTT. It specifies CASLTSAGVEDTQYF.